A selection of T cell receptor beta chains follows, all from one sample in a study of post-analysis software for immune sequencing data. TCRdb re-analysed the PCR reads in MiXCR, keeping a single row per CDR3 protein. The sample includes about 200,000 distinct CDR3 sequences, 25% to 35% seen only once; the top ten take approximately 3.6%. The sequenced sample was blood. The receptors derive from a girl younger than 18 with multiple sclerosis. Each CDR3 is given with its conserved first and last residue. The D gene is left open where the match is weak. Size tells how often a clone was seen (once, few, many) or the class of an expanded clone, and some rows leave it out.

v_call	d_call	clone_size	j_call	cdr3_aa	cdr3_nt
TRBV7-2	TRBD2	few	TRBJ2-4	CASSLWAGGAKNIQYF	TGTGCCAGCAGCCTATGGGCGGGAGGGGCCAAAAACATTCAGTACTTC
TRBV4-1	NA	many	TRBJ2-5	CASSQDKWVGAETQYF	TGCGCCAGCAGCCAAGATAAGTGGGTAGGAGCAGAGACCCAGTACTTC
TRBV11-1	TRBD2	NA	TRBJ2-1	CASRVGLADKQFF	TGTGCCAGCCGAGTAGGACTAGCGGATAAACAGTTCTTC
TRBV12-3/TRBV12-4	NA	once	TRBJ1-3	CASSFRDNRNTIYF	TGTGCCAGCAGTTTTCGGGACAATCGGAACACCATATATTTT
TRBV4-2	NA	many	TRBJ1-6	CASSQTGGELSPLHF	TGTGCCAGCAGCCAAACAGGCGGTGAACTTTCGCCCCTCCACTTT
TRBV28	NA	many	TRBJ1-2	CASSSLNHRVGGYGYTF	TGTGCCAGCAGTAGTTTGAATCACAGGGTAGGAGGCTATGGCTACACCTTC
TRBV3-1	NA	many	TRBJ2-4	CASSRKARGNIQYF	TGTGCCAGCAGCCGGAAAGCCAGAGGAAACATTCAGTACTTC
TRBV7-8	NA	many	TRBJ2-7	CASSSSGSLLYEQYF	TGTGCCAGCAGCTCAAGTGGGTCATTACTCTACGAGCAGTACTTC
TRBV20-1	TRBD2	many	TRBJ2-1	CSASAAGAYNEQFF	TGCAGTGCTAGTGCGGCGGGGGCCTACAATGAGCAGTTCTTC
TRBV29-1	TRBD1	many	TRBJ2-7	CSVEPADRGSYEQYF	TGCAGCGTTGAGCCCGCGGACAGGGGTTCCTACGAGCAGTACTTC
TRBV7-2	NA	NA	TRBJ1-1	CASSLTNTGTGTEAFF	TGTGCCAGCAGCTTAACTAACACAGGGACTGGCACTGAAGCTTTCTTT
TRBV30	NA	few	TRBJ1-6	CAWSVELNSPLHF	TGTGCCTGGAGTGTAGAGTTGAATTCACCCCTCCACTTT
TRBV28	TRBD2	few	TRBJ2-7	CASRETSGRGKQYF	TGTGCCAGCAGGGAAACTAGCGGGAGGGGTAAGCAGTACTTC
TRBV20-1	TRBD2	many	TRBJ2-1	CSASRPGGNLRHNEQFF	TGCAGTGCTAGTCGTCCCGGGGGGAACTTACGGCACAATGAGCAGTTCTTC
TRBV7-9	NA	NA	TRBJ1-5	CASSPGDSNQPQHF	TGTGCCAGCAGCCCTGGCGATAGCAATCAGCCCCAGCATTTT
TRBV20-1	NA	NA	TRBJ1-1	CSAKLRELDTEAFF	TGCAGTGCTAAGTTAAGGGAGTTGGACACTGAAGCTTTCTTT
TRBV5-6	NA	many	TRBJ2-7	CASSLIGMEVAALYEQYF	TGTGCCAGCAGCTTGATTGGAATGGAGGTAGCGGCGCTCTACGAGCAGTACTTC
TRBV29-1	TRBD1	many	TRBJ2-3	CSASTGTGGTDTQYF	TGCAGCGCTAGCACCGGGACAGGGGGAACAGATACGCAGTATTTT
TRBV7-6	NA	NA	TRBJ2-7	CASSSPTAGGYEQYF	TGTGCCAGCAGCTCACCCACCGCAGGTGGCTACGAGCAGTACTTC
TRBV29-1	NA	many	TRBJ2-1	CSVERAPQYNEQFF	TGCAGCGTTGAACGGGCACCACAATACAATGAGCAGTTCTTC
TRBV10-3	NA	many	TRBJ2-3	CAISAGDTQYF	TGTGCCATCAGTGCAGGAGATACGCAGTATTTT
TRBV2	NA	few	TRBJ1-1	CASSSGVNTEAFF	TGTGCCAGCAGCTCCGGGGTAAACACTGAAGCTTTCTTT
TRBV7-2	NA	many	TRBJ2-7	CASSLAHQGKVYYEQYF	TGTGCCAGCAGCTTAGCGCATCAGGGAAAGGTCTATTACGAGCAGTACTTC
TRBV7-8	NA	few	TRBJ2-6	CASSFPSGANVLTF	TGTGCCAGCAGCTTCCCTTCTGGGGCCAACGTCCTGACTTTC
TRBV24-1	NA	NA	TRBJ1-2	CATSDPYYGYIF	TGTGCCACCAGTGATCCCTACTATGGCTACATCTTC
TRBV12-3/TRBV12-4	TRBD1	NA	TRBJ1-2	CASTETGRNYGYTF	TGTGCCAGCACCGAGACAGGGCGGAACTATGGCTACACCTTC
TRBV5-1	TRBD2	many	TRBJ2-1	CASSPLAGGRNEQFF	TGCGCCAGCAGCCCGTTAGCGGGGGGAAGAAATGAGCAGTTCTTC
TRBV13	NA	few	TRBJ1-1	CASSRRGGGEAFF	TGTGCCAGCAGCCGACGGGGGGGCGGTGAAGCTTTCTTT
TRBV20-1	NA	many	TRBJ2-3	CSARLDGYTDTQYF	TGCAGTGCTAGACTGGACGGATACACAGATACGCAGTATTTT
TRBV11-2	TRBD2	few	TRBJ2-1	CASSTRLAGAVRNEQFF	TGTGCCAGCAGCACCCGACTAGCGGGTGCCGTTCGGAATGAGCAGTTCTTC
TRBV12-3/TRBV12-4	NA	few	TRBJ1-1	CASSLAEGDGTEAFF	TGTGCCAGCAGTTTAGCGGAGGGGGATGGCACTGAAGCTTTCTTT
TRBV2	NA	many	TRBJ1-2	CASSDIASGGAYYGYTF	TGTGCCAGCAGTGATATCGCTTCGGGGGGGGCGTACTATGGCTACACCTTC
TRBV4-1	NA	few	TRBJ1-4	CASSQDGAGNEKLFF	TGCGCCAGCAGCCAAGATGGGGCGGGTAATGAAAAACTGTTTTTT
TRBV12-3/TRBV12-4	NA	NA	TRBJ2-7	CASRHRSYEQYF	TGTGCCAGCAGACACCGGAGCTACGAGCAGTACTTC
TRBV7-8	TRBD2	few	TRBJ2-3	CASSLELLAGGGDTQYF	TGTGCCAGCAGCTTAGAGCTGCTAGCGGGGGGCGGGGATACGCAGTATTTT
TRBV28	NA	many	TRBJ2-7	CASSLIGGTYEQYF	TGTGCCAGCAGTTTAATTGGTGGTACCTACGAGCAGTACTTC
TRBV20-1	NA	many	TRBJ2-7	CSARDPGSRNEQYF	TGCAGTGCTAGAGATCCTGGGAGTAGGAACGAGCAGTACTTC
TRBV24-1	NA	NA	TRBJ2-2	CATSAWDSSNTGELFF	TGTGCCACCAGTGCCTGGGACTCATCGAACACCGGGGAGCTGTTTTTT
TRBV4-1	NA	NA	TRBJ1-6	CASSQNNSPLHF	TGCGCCAGCAGCCAAAACAATTCACCCCTCCACTTT
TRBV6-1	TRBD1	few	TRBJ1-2	CASSRTGATTYDYGYTF	TGTGCCAGCAGCCGGACAGGGGCAACAACTTATGACTATGGCTACACCTTC
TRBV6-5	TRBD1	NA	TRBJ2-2	CASSTGQINTGELFF	TGTGCCAGCTCTACGGGACAGATAAACACCGGGGAGCTGTTTTTT
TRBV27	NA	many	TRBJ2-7	CASSPRGLPSGEQYF	TGTGCCAGCAGTCCTAGAGGACTCCCCTCTGGCGAGCAGTACTTC
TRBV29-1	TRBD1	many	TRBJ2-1	CSVENSRTGAYNEQFF	TGCAGCGTTGAAAATTCCCGGACAGGGGCGTACAATGAGCAGTTCTTC
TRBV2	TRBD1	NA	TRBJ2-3	CASSADRGTDTQYF	TGTGCCAGCAGTGCGGACAGGGGCACAGATACGCAGTATTTT